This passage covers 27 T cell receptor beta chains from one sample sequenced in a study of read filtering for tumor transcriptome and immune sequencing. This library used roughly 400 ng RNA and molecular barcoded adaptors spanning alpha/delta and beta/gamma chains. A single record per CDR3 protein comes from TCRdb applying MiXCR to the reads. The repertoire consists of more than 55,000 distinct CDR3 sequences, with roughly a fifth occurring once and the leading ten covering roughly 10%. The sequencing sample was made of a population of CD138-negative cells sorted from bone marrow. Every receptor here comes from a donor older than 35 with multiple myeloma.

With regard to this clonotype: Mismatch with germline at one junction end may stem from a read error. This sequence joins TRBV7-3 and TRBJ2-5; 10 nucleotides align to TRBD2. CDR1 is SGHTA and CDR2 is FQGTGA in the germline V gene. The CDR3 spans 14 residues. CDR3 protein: CASSRTSGQEAQYF. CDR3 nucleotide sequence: TGTGCCAGCAGCAGGACTAGCGGTCAAGAGGCCCAGTACTTC.

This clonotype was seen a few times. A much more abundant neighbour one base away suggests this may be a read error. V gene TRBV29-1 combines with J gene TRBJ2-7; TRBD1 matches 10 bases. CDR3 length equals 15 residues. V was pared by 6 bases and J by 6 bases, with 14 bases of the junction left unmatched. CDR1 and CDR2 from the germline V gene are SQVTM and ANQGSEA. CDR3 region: CSVALRDRGGCEQYF. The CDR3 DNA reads TGCAGCGTCGCCTTAAGGGACAGGGGCGGCTGCGAGCAGTACTTC.

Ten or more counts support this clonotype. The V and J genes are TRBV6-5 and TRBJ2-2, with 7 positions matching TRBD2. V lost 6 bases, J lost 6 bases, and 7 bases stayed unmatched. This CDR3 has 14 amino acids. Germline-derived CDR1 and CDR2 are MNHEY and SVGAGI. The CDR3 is CASRVPTSAGELFF. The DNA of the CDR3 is TGTGCCAGCAGAGTCCCCACTAGCGCCGGGGAGCTGTTTTTT.

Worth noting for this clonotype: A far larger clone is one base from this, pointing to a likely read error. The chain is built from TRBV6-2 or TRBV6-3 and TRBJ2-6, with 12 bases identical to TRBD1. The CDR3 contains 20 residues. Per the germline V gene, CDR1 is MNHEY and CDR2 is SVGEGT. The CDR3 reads CASSSGTGGRGSSGANVLSF. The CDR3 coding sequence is TGTGCCAGCAGTTCCGGGACAGGGGGCCGGGGAAGCTCTGGGGCCAACGTCCTGAGTTTC.

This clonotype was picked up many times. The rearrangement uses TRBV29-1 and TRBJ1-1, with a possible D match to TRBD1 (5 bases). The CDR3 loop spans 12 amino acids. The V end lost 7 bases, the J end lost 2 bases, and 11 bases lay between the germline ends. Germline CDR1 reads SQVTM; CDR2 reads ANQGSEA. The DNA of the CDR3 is TGCAGCGCCGGGGACCCCAACACTGAAGCTTTCTTT. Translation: CSAGDPNTEAFF.

CDR3 nucleotides: TGCGCTGCTGCGGACAGGGCTGGGGCCAACGTCCTGACTTTC. Residues: CAAADRAGANVLTF. The rearrangement joins TRBV20-1 to TRBJ2-6, with 8 bases aligning to TRBD1. The CDR3 length is 14 residues. CDR1 is DFQATT and CDR2 is SNEGSKA in the germline V gene (reference sequence).

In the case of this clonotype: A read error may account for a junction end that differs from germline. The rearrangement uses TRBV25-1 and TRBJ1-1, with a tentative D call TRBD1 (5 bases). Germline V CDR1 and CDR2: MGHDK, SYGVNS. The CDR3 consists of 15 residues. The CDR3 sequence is CASRASLSGHAEASF. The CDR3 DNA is TGTGCCAGCAGAGCCTCCCTGTCGGGGCACGCTGAAGCTTCCTTT.

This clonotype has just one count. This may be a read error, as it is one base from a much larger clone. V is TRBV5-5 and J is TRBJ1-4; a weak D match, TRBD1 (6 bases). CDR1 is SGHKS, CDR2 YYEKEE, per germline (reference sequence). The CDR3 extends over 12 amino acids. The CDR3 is CASSSDSGKLVF. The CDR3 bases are TGTGCCAGCAGCTCGGACAGCGGAAAACTGGTTTTT. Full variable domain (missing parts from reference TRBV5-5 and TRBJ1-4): DAGVTQSPTHLIKTRGQQVTLRCSPISGHKSVSWYQQVLGQGPQFIFQYYEKEERGRGNFPDRFSARQFPNYSSELNVNALLLGDSALYLCASSSDSGKLVFGSGTQLSVL.

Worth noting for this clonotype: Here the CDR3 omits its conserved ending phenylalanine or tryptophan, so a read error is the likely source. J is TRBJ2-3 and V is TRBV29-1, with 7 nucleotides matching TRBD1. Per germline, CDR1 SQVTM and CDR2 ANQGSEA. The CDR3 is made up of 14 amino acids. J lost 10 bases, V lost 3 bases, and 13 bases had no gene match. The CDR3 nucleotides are TGCAGCGTTGAGGGTGGACAGGATGGTTTTGCGCAGTATTTG. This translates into CSVEGGQDGFAQYL.

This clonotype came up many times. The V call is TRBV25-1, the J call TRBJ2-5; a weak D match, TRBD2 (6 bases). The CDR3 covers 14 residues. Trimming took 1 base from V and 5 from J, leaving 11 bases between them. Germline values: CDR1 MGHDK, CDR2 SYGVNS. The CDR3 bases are TGTGCCAGCAGTGAATTTACTAGCTCGGAGACCCAGTACTTC. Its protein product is CASSEFTSSETQYF.

The DNA for the CDR3 is TGCAGTGCCTCCCGCCCGGGACTAGCGGGGACAGATACGCAGTATTTT. Encoded protein: CSASRPGLAGTDTQYF. V is TRBV20-1 and J is TRBJ2-3; the match to TRBD2 covers 13 bases. This CDR3 has 16 amino acids. V was pared by 6 bases and J by 3 bases, with 9 bases of the junction left unmatched. Germline V gene data show CDR1 as DFQATT and CDR2 as SNEGSKA (reference sequence).

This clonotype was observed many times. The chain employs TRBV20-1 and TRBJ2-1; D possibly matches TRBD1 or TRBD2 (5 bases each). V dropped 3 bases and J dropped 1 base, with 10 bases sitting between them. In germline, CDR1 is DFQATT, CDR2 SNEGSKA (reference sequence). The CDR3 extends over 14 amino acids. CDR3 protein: CSASGADSYNEQFF. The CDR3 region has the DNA TGCAGTGCTAGCGGGGCAGATTCCTACAATGAGCAGTTCTTC.

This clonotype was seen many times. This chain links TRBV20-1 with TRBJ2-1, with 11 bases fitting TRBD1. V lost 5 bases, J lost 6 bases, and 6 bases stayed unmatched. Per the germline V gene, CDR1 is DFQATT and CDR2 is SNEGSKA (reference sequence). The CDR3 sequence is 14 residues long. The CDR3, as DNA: TGCAGTGCTGCCGGGACAGGGGGTTTCAATGAGCAGTTCTTC. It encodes CSAAGTGGFNEQFF.

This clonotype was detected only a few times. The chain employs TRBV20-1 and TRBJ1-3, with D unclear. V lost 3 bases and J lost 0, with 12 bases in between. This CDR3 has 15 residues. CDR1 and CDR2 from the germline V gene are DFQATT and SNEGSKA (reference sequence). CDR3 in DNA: TGCAGTGCTAGCCCCCCCAGCTACTCTGGAAACACCATATATTTT. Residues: CSASPPSYSGNTIYF.

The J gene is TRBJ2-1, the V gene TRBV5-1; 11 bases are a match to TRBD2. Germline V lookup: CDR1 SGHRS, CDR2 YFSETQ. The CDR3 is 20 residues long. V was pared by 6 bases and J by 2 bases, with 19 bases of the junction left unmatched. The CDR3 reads CASIAPGGTSGLYTYNEQFF. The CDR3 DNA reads TGCGCCAGCATCGCCCCTGGAGGGACTAGCGGCCTCTATACCTACAATGAGCAGTTCTTC.

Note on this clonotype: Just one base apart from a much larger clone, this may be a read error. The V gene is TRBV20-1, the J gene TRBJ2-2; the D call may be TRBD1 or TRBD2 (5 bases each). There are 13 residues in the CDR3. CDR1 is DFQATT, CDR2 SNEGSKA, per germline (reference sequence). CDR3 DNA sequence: TGCGGTGCTAGCACAGGTCTCGCCGGGGAGCTGTTTTTT. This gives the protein CGASTGLAGELFF.

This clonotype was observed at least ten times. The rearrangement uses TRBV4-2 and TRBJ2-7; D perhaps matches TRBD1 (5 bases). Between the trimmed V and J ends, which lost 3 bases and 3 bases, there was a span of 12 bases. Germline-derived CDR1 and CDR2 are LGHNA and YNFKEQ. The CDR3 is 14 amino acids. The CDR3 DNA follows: TGTGCCAGCAGCCATGTCGGCAGGGACTACGAGCAGTACTTC. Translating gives CASSHVGRDYEQYF.

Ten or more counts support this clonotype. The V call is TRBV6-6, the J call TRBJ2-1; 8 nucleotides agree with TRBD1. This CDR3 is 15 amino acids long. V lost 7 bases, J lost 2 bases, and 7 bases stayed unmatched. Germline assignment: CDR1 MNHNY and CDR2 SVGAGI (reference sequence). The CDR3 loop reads CASILTGGPYNEQFF. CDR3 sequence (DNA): TGTGCCAGCATTCTAACAGGGGGTCCCTACAATGAGCAGTTCTTC.

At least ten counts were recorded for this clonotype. In DNA, the CDR3 is TGCGCCAGCAGCAAAGGGGACAGGGTCCGACCTGGGGCCAACGTCCTGACTTTC. This translates into CASSKGDRVRPGANVLTF. This chain joins TRBV5-1 and TRBJ2-6, with 9 bases fitting TRBD1. V trimming: 4 bases; J trimming: 2 bases; junction bases outside the gene matches: 10. The germline CDR1 and CDR2 sequences are SGHRS and YFSETQ. There are 18 residues in the CDR3.

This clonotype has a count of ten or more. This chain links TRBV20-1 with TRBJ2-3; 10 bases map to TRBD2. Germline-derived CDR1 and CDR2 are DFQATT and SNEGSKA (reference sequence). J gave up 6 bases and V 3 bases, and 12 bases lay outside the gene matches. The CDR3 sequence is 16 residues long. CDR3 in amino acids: CSASSFSSGGLDTQYF. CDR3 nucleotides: TGCAGTGCTAGTAGCTTTTCTAGCGGGGGACTGGATACGCAGTATTTT.

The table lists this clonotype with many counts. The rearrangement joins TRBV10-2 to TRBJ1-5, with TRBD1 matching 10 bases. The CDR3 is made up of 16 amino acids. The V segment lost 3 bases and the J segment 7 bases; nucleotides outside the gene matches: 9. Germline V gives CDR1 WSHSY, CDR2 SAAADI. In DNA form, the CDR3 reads TGCGCCAGCAGTGAAACGACAGGGGGCCGAGGGCAGCCCCAGCATTTT. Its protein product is CASSETTGGRGQPQHF.

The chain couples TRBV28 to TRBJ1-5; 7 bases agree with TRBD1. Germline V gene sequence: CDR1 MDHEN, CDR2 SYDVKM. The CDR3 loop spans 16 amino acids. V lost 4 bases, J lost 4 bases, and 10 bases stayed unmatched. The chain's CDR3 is CASSSAGRGANQPQHF. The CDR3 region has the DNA TGTGCCAGCAGTTCAGCCGGCAGGGGGGCGAATCAGCCCCAGCATTTT.

Here the CDR3 reads CSASVRGFDGVNTEAFF. CDR3 bases: TGCAGTGCTAGTGTCAGGGGGTTCGACGGTGTGAACACTGAAGCTTTCTTT. This chain connects TRBV20-1 to TRBJ1-1; 7 nucleotides line up with TRBD1. Germline V gene data show CDR1 as DFQATT and CDR2 as SNEGSKA (reference sequence). This CDR3 has 17 amino acids. With 3 bases clipped from V and 0 bases from J, the junction kept 13 bases outside the gene matches.

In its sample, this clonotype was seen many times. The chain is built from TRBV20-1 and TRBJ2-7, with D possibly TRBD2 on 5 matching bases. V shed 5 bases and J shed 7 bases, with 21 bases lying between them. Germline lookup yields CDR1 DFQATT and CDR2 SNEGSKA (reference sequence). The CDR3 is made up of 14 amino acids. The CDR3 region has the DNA TGCAGTGCTCGCACGGGAAGCCGAGCGCAAGAGCAGTACTTC. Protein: CSARTGSRAQEQYF.

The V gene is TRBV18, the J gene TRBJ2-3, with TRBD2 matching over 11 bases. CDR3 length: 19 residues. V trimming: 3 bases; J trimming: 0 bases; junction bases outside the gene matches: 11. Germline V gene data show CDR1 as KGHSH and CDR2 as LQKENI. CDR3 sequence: CASSPITLAGARSTDTQYF. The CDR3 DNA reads TGTGCCAGCTCACCGATTACACTAGCGGGAGCCCGTAGCACAGATACGCAGTATTTT.

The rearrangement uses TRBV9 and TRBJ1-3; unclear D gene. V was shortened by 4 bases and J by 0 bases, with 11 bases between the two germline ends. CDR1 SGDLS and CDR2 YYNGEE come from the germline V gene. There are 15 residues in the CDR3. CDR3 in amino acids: CASSPMLVSGNTIYF. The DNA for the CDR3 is TGTGCCAGCAGCCCGATGTTGGTCTCTGGAAACACCATATATTTT.

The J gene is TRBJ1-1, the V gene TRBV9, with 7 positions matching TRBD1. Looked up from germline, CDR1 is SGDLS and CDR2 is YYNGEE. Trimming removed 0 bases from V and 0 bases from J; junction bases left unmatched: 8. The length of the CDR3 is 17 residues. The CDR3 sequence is CASSVGVRGRVNTEAFF. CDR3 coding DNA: TGTGCCAGCAGCGTAGGTGTGAGGGGGCGGGTGAACACTGAAGCTTTCTTT.